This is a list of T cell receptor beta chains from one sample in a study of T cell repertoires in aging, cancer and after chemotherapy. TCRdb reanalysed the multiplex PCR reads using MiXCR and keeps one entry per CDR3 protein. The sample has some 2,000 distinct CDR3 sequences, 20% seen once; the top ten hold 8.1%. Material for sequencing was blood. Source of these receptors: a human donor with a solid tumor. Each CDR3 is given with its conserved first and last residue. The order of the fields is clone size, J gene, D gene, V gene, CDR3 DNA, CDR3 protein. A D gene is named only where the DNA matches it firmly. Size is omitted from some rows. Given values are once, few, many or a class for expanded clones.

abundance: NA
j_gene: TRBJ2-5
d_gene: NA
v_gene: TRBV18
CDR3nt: TGTGCCAGCTCACAGCAACAGGAAGAGACCCAGTACTTC
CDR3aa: CASSQQQEETQYF

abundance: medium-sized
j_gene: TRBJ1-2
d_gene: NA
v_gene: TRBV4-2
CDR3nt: TGTGCCAGCAGCCCGGCAGGGTCTGGCTACACCTTC
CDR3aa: CASSPAGSGYTF

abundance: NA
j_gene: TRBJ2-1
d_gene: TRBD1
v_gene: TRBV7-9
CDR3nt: TGTGCCAGCAGCATGTCCGGGACAGGGAGAAATGAGCAGTTCTTC
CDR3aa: CASSMSGTGRNEQFF

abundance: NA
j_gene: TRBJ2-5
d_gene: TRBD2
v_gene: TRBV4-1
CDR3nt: TGCGCCAGCAGCCGAGAACTAGCGGGGGTCCGAGAGACCCAGTACTTC
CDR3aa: CASSRELAGVRETQYF

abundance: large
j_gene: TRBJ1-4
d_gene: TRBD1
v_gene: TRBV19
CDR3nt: TGTGCCAGTAGTACCCCTCAGGGGGCAGGTAATGAAAAACTGTTTTTT
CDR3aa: CASSTPQGAGNEKLFF

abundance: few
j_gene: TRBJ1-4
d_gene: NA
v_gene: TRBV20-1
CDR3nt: TGCAGTGCTAGTAAGCAGGGGCTTTCGTATGAAAAACTGTTTTTT
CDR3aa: CSASKQGLSYEKLFF

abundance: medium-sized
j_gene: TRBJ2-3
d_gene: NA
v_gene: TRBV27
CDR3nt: TGTGCCAGCATAGGATCCTTTACGGGGGGCCTCTTGGATACGCAGTATTTT
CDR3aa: CASIGSFTGGLLDTQYF

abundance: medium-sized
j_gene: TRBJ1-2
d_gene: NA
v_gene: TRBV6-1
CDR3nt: TGTGCCAGCAGTGAAGCCGGCTACACCTTC
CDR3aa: CASSEAGYTF

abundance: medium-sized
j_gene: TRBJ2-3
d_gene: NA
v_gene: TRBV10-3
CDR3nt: TGTGCCATCCTTGGGCAGGGGGGTACAGATACGCAGTATTTT
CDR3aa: CAILGQGGTDTQYF

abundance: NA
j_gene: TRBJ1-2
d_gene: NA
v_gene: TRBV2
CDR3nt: TGTGCCAGCAGTGAAGCGCTGGACAGCTACACCTTC
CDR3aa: CASSEALDSYTF

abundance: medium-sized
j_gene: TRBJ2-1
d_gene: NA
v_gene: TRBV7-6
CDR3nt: TGTGCCAGCAGCGGACCGTCTAGAGGCAATGAGCAGTTCTTC
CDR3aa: CASSGPSRGNEQFF

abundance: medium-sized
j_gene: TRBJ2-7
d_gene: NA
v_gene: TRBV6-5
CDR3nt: TGTGCCAGCAGTCAGTCTGTACTACAGGAGCAGTACTTC
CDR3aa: CASSQSVLQEQYF

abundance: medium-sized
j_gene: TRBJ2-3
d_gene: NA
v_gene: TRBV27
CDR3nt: TGTGCCAGCAGTTCGCATAGGGAGGACACAGATACGCAGTATTTT
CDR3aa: CASSSHREDTDTQYF

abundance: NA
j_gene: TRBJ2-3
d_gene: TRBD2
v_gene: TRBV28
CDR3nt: TGTGCCAGCAGTGCGCCTAGCGGGGTTAGCACAGATACGCAGTATTTT
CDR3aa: CASSAPSGVSTDTQYF

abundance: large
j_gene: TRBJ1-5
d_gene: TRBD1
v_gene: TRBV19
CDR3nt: TGTGCCAGTAGTATAGGCCCCACGGACAGGTTGGATAGGCCCCAGCATTTT
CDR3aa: CASSIGPTDRLDRPQHF

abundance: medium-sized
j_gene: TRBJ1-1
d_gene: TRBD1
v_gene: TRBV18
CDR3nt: TGTGCCAGCTCACCACCTCGGGACAGGGGTGAAGCTTTCTTT
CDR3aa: CASSPPRDRGEAFF

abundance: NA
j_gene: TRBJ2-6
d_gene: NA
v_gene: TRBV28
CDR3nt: TGTGCCAGCAGTTCCGAATTCCGCAGGGCTCCTGGGGCCAACGTCCTGACTTTC
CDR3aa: CASSSEFRRAPGANVLTF

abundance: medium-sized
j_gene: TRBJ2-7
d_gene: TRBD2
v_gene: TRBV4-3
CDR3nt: TGCGCCAGCAGCCAAGATATAGCGGGGGAACGGACCTACGAGCAGTACTTC
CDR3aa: CASSQDIAGERTYEQYF

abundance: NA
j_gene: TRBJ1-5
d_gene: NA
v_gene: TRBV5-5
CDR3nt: TGTGCCAGCAGGAACAGGGATAGCAATCAGCCCCAGCATTTT
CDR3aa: CASRNRDSNQPQHF

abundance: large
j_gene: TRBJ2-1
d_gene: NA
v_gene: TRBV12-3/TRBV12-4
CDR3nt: TGTGCCAGCAGTTTAGAGTGGGGCAATGAGCAGTTCTTC
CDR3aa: CASSLEWGNEQFF

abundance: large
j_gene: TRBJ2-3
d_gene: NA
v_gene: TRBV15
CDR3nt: TGTGCCACCTCCCCAGGGTACCTTCTCACAGATACGCAGTATTTT
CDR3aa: CATSPGYLLTDTQYF

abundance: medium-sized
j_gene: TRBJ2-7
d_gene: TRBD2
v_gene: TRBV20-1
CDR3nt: TGCAGTGCTGGTATAGCGGGGGGGTCCGACGAGCAGTACTTC
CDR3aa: CSAGIAGGSDEQYF